This T cell receptor (beta chain) is drawn from a study of shared clonotypes between healthy human individuals. The CDR3 totals 17 residues. The V end lost 5 bases, the J end lost 7 bases, and 24 bases lay between the germline ends. Germline values: CDR1 LGHNA, CDR2 YNFKEQ. It was on ten immunoSEQ deep assay plates that unsorted PBMC DNA was sequenced. This table comes from immunoSEQ multiplex PCR, and its TCRdb copy is limited to in-frame clones, with some not included. This sample has about 470,000 clones, with roughly three quarters found just once. The chain has TRBV4-2 and TRBJ2-1; D possibly corresponds to TRBD2 (6 bases). The receptor was isolated from a woman aged 40 to 50 in good health. Some clones in this sample may be carry-over from other donors' samples. The sequenced sample consisted of PBMCs. The CDR3 reads CASSKEGDSVGRNEQFF. CDR3 sequence (DNA): TGTGCCAGCAGCAAGGAGGGCGACTCGGTGGGGCGGAATGAGCAGTTCTTC.